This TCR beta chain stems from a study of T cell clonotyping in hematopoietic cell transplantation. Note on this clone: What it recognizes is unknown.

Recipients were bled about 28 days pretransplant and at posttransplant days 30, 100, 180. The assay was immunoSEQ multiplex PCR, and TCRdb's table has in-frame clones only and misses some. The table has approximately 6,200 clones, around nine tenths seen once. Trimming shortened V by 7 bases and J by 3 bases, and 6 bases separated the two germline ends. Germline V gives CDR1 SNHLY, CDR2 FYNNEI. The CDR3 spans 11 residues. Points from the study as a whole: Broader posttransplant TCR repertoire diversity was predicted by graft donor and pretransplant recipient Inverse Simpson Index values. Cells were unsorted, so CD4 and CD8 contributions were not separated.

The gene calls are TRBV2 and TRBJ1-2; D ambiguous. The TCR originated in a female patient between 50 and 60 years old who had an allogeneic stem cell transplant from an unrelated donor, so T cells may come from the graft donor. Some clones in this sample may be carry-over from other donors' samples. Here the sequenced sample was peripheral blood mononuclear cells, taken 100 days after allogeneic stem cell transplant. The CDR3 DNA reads TGTGCCAGCAAGCTGGACTATGGCTACACCTTC. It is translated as CASKLDYGYTF.